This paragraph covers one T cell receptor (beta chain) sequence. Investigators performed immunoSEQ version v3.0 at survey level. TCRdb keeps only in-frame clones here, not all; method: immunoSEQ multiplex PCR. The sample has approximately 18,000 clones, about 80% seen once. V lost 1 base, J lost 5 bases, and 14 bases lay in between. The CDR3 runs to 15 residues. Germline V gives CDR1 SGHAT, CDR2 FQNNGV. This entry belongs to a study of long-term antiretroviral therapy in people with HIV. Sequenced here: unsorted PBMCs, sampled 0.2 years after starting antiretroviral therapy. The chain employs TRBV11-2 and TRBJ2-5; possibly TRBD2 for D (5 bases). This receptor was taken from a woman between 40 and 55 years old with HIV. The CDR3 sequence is CASSLVVGSGETQYF. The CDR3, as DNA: TGTGCCAGCAGCTTAGTAGTAGGGAGTGGGGAGACCCAGTACTTC.